These T cell receptor beta chains were read from a single sample in a study of regulatory T cells in long-lasting Graves disease. MiXCR, applied by TCRdb to the multiplex PCR reads, yields one record per CDR3 protein. Seen here are 560,000 or so distinct CDR3 sequences, approximately 16% observed once, and the top ten hold about 12%. This same sample was also part of a study on T cells in Graves' hyperthyroidism and ophthalmopathy.

This material consisted of peripheral blood mononuclear cells (PBMCs), taken at new diagnosis, from a patient treated with antithyroid drugs. The receptors come from a young man with Graves disease. The CDR3 runs from the conserved cysteine through the conserved F or W. The D gene is left open where the match is weak. Size tells how often a clone was seen (once, few, many) or the class of an expanded clone, and some rows leave it out.

size: few; V: TRBV15; D: .; J: TRBJ1-2; CDR3: CATSRDAGGSHLEGYTF; DNA: TGTGCCACCAGCAGAGACGCAGGTGGTTCCCATCTTGAAGGCTACACCTTC
size: many; V: TRBV5-1; D: .; J: TRBJ2-2; CDR3: CASSTAQTGELFF; DNA: TGCGCCAGCAGCACCGCTCAAACCGGGGAGCTGTTTTTT
size: .; V: TRBV9; D: .; J: TRBJ1-5; CDR3: CASSVGGGGNQPQHF; DNA: TGTGCCAGCAGCGTAGGGGGAGGGGGTAATCAGCCCCAGCATTTT
size: many; V: TRBV11-1; D: TRBD1; J: TRBJ1-2; CDR3: CASSGQGIYGYTF; DNA: TGTGCCAGCAGTGGACAGGGGATCTATGGCTACACCTTC
size: .; V: TRBV7-9; D: .; J: TRBJ2-5; CDR3: CASRDLGGPQETQYF; DNA: TGTGCCAGCAGAGACCTAGGGGGGCCGCAAGAGACCCAGTACTTC
size: many; V: TRBV20-1; D: .; J: TRBJ2-2; CDR3: CSARLSAMNTGELFF; DNA: TGCAGTGCTAGGTTGTCAGCCATGAACACCGGGGAGCTGTTTTTT
size: .; V: TRBV12-3/TRBV12-4; D: .; J: TRBJ2-2; CDR3: CASSPPTHYEANTGELFF; DNA: TGTGCCAGCAGTCCTCCGACCCATTACGAGGCTAACACCGGGGAGCTGTTTTTT
size: many; V: TRBV29-1; D: .; J: TRBJ1-1; CDR3: CSVGEGGGTEAFF; DNA: TGCAGCGTGGGGGAAGGTGGAGGGACTGAAGCTTTCTTT
size: many; V: TRBV7-3; D: .; J: TRBJ2-1; CDR3: CASSLFPGTPTGDEQFF; DNA: TGTGCCAGCAGCTTATTCCCGGGGACACCTACGGGGGATGAGCAGTTCTTC
size: many; V: TRBV18; D: .; J: TRBJ2-5; CDR3: CASSRKMQETQYF; DNA: TGTGCCAGCTCGCGCAAAATGCAAGAGACCCAGTACTTC
size: many; V: TRBV2; D: TRBD1; J: TRBJ2-5; CDR3: CASRGDSYQETQYF; DNA: TGTGCCAGCAGGGGGGACAGCTATCAAGAGACCCAGTACTTC
size: many; V: TRBV6-1; D: TRBD2; J: TRBJ2-1; CDR3: CASSETGLGDNEQFF; DNA: TGTGCCAGCAGTGAAACGGGACTAGGCGACAATGAGCAGTTCTTC
size: few; V: TRBV5-4; D: TRBD1; J: TRBJ2-3; CDR3: CASSLEGQLFTDTQYF; DNA: TGTGCCAGCAGCTTAGAGGGACAGCTATTCACAGATACGCAGTATTTT
size: few; V: TRBV19; D: .; J: TRBJ1-2; CDR3: CASSIVGQTYGYTF; DNA: TGTGCCAGTAGTATAGTTGGGCAGACTTATGGCTACACCTTC
size: many; V: TRBV7-9; D: .; J: TRBJ2-3; CDR3: CASERTESVSTDTQYF; DNA: TGTGCCAGCGAGAGGACCGAGAGCGTTAGCACAGATACGCAGTATTTT
size: .; V: TRBV19; D: .; J: TRBJ2-1; CDR3: CASRSVYTHWQFF; DNA: TGTGCCAGTAGGTCCGTATACACACACTGGCAGTTCTTC
size: .; V: TRBV13; D: TRBD1; J: TRBJ2-2; CDR3: CASSSRTGMNTGELFF; DNA: TGTGCCAGCAGCTCGCGGACAGGGATGAACACCGGGGAGCTGTTTTTT
size: few; V: TRBV20-1; D: .; J: TRBJ2-7; CDR3: CSARVKDGSYEQYF; DNA: TGCAGTGCTAGAGTAAAGGACGGCTCCTACGAGCAGTACTTC
size: many; V: TRBV30; D: .; J: TRBJ2-7; CDR3: CAWSLDSSYEQYF; DNA: TGTGCCTGGAGTCTTGACAGCTCCTACGAGCAGTACTTC
size: many; V: TRBV11-2; D: TRBD2; J: TRBJ2-1; CDR3: CASSLGTSGRANNEQFF; DNA: TGTGCCAGCAGCTTAGGGACTAGCGGGAGGGCGAACAATGAGCAGTTCTTC
size: .; V: TRBV5-1; D: TRBD1; J: TRBJ2-1; CDR3: CASSGNRGPSEQFF; DNA: TGCGCCAGCAGCGGCAACAGGGGGCCTAGTGAGCAGTTCTTC
size: few; V: TRBV28; D: .; J: TRBJ2-7; CDR3: CASRTSTGPYEQYF; DNA: TGTGCCAGCAGAACCTCCACGGGGCCCTACGAGCAGTACTTC
size: few; V: TRBV19; D: .; J: TRBJ2-7; CDR3: CASSIYRELSYEQYF; DNA: TGTGCCAGTAGTATATACAGGGAGTTGTCCTACGAGCAGTACTTC
size: many; V: TRBV7-8; D: TRBD1; J: TRBJ2-1; CDR3: CASSTDRGDYNEQFF; DNA: TGTGCCAGCAGTACGGACAGGGGGGATTACAATGAGCAGTTCTTC